This TCR beta chain was recovered during a study of control samples from healthy donors and cancer patients. The germline V gene encodes CDR1 MNHEY and CDR2 SVGAGI. This CDR3 has 15 residues. Trimming removed 2 bases from V and 4 bases from J; junction bases left unmatched: 5. Sequenced by immunoSEQ multiplex PCR; TCRdb stores in-frame clones only, minus some. The sample contains some 150,000 clones, about 94% of which appear only once. Sequences were obtained from blood. This TCR was sampled from a woman in her sixties or seventies in good health. This chain connects TRBV6-5 to TRBJ1-3, with TRBD1 identical over 7 bases. CDR3 region: CASSYEGATGNTIYF. CDR3 in DNA: TGTGCCAGCAGTTACGAGGGGGCAACCGGAAACACCATATATTTT.